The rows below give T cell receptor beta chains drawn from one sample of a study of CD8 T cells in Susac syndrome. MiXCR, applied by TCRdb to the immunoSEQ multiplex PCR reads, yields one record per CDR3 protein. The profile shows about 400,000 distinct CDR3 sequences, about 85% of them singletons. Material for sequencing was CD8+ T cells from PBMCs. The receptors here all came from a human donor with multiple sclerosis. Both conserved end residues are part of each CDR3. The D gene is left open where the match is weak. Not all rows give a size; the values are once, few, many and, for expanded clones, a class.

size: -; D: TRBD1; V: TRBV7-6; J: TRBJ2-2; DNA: TGTGCCAGCAGGTCGTCCGGGACAGTAGACACCGGGGAGCTGTTTTTT; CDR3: CASRSSGTVDTGELFF
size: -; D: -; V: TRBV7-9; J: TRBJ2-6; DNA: TGTGCCAGCAGCTTACCACAGGGACCTGGGGCCAACGTCCTGACTTTC; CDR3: CASSLPQGPGANVLTF
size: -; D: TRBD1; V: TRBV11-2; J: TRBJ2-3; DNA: TGTGCCAGCAGCTTAGGTGGGACAGGCACAGATACGCAGTATTTT; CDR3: CASSLGGTGTDTQYF
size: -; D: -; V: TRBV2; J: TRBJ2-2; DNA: TGTGCCAGTCTGACAGGTCACACCGGGGAGCTGTTTTTT; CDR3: CASLTGHTGELFF
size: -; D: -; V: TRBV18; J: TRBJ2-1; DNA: TGTGCCAGCTCACCAGGGTCTTCTAGCCTCTATGAGCAGTTCTTC; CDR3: CASSPGSSSLYEQFF
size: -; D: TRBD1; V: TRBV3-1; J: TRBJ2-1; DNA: TGTGCCAGCATTCCCGGGACAGGCAGCTCCTACAATGAGCAGTTCTTC; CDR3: CASIPGTGSSYNEQFF
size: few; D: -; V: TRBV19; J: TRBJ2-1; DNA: TGTGCCAGTAGTATAGATGTTCGTACCGAATCCTACAATGAGCAGTTCTTC; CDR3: CASSIDVRTESYNEQFF
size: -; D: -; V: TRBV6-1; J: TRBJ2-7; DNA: TGTGCCAGCAGTGAATCGGCCTACGAGCAGTACTTC; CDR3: CASSESAYEQYF
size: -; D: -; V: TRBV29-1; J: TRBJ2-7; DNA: TGCAGCGTCAAGGACAGTTTCTACGAGCAGTACTTC; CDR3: CSVKDSFYEQYF
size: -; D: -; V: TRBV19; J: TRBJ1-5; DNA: TGTGCCAGTAGTTTGACAGCTTATAGCAATCAGCCCCAGCATTTT; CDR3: CASSLTAYSNQPQHF
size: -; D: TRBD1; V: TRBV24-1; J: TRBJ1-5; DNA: TGTGCCACCAGTGATTCGGGACAGGGGAGCGATCAGCCCCAGCATTTT; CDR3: CATSDSGQGSDQPQHF
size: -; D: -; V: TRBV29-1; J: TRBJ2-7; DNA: TGCAGCGTAGGGACAAAAGGGGAGCAGTACTTC; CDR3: CSVGTKGEQYF
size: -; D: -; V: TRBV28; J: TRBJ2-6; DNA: TGTGCCAGCAGCCCTGAATGGGTCGGGGCCAACGTCCTGACTTTC; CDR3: CASSPEWVGANVLTF
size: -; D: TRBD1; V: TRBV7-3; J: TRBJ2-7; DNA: TGTGCCAGCAGCTTAGGGACAGGGAACGGCGAGCAGTACTTC; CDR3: CASSLGTGNGEQYF
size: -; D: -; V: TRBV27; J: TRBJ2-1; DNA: TGTGCCAGCAGTTTCTATTTGTCTGGAGCCAATGAGCAGTTCTTC; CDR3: CASSFYLSGANEQFF
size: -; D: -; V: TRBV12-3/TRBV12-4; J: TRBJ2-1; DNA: TGTGCCAGCAGTTTATGGGACAACAATGAGCAGTTCTTC; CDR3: CASSLWDNNEQFF
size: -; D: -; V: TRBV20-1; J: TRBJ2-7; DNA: TGCAGTGCTAGGCCCTGGGGTGTAGCGACCCTCTACGAGCAGTACTTC; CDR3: CSARPWGVATLYEQYF
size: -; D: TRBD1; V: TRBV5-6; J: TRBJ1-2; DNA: TGTGCCAGCAGCTTCCAGGGGGGTTACTATGGCTACACCTTC; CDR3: CASSFQGGYYGYTF
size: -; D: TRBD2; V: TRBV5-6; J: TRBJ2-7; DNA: TGTGCCAGCAGCGTGGCGGGACTATCCTACGAGCAGTACTTC; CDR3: CASSVAGLSYEQYF
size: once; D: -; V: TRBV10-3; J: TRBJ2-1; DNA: TGTGCCATCAGTGCAGACAGAAACTACAATGAGCAGTTCTTC; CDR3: CAISADRNYNEQFF
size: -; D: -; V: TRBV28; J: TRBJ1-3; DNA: TGTGCCAGCAGTTTGCTTACGAGCTCTGGAAACACCATATATTTT; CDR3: CASSLLTSSGNTIYF
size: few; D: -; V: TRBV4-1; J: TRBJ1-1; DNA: TGTGCCAGCTCGCCCAGGGGTGGGAACACTGAAGCTTTCTTT; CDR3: CASSPRGGNTEAFF
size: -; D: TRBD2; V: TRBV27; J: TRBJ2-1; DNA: TGTGCCAGCAGCTGGACTAGCGGGTTCAATGAGCAGTTCTTC; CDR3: CASSWTSGFNEQFF
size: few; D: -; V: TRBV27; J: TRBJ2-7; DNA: TGTGCCAGCAGTTTATCAGGGACCGACTACGAGCAGTACTTC; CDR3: CASSLSGTDYEQYF
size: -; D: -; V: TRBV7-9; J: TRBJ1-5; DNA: TGTGCCAGCAGCGACGACAGCTACAATCAGCCCCAGCATTTT; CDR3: CASSDDSYNQPQHF
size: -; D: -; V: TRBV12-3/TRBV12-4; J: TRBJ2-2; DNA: TGTGCCAGCAGCCTGACTTTAACTGAAGGGAAACTGAACACCGGGGAGCTGTTTTTT; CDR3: CASSLTLTEGKLNTGELFF
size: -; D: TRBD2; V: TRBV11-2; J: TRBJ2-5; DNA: TGTGCCAGCAGCTTTCTCCTCGGACTAGATGGGGAGACCCAGTACTTC; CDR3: CASSFLLGLDGETQYF
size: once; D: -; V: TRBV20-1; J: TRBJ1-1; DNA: TGCAGTGCGGGCCCCGGGACGGAGAACACTGAAGCTTTCTTT; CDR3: CSAGPGTENTEAFF
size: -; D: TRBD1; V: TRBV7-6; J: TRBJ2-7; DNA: TGTGCCAGCAGCCCCGACAGGGATTACGAGCAGTACTTC; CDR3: CASSPDRDYEQYF
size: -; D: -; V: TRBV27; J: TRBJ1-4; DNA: TGTGCCAGCAGTTTCGGGACTGGAGCTGAAAAACTGTTTTTT; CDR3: CASSFGTGAEKLFF
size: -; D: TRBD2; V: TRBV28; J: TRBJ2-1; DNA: TGTGCCAGCAGCATAGGGGCGGGAGGAGCCTACAATGAGCAGTTCTTC; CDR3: CASSIGAGGAYNEQFF
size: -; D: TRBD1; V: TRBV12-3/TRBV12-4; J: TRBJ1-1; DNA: TGTGCCAGCAGCGACAGGGGCGTTCACACTGAAGATTTCTTT; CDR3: CASSDRGVHTEDFF
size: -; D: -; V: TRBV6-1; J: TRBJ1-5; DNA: TGTGCCAGCAGTGAAAATCAGCCCCAGCATTTT; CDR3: CASSENQPQHF
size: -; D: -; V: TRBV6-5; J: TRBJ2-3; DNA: TGTGCCAGCAGTTACGAAGGTTCTAGCACAGATACGCAGTATTTT; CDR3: CASSYEGSSTDTQYF
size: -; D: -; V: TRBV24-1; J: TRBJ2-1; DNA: TGTGCCACCAGTGCCTCCGGCAATGAGCAGTTCTTC; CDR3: CATSASGNEQFF
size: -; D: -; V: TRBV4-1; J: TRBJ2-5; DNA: TGCGCCAGCAGCCAGTTCCCGACCGGGACTCATCAAGAGACCCAGTACTTC; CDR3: CASSQFPTGTHQETQYF
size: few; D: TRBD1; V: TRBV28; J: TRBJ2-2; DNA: TGTGCCAGCAGTTCCGGGACAGAGAACACCGGGGAGCTGTTTTTT; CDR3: CASSSGTENTGELFF
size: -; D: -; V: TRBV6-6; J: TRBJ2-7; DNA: TGTGCCAGCAGTTACGCGCCAGGGGAGCCGGGGGAGCAGTACTTC; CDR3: CASSYAPGEPGEQYF
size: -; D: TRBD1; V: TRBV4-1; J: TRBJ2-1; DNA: TGCGCCAGCAGCCTCTCGGGACAGAGATACAATGAGCAGTTCTTC; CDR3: CASSLSGQRYNEQFF
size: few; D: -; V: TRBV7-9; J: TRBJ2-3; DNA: TGTGCCAGCAGCTTAGCGATCACAGATACGCAGTATTTT; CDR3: CASSLAITDTQYF
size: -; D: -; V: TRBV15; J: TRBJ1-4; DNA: TGTGCCACCAGCAGAGCGCGGGCAACTAATGAAAAACTGTTTTTT; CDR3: CATSRARATNEKLFF
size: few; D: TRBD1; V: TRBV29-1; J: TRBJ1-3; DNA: TGCAGCGTGCTAACAGGGGAGGTTGGAAACACCATATATTTT; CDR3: CSVLTGEVGNTIYF
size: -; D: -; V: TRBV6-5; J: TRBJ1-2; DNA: TGTGCCAGCAGTTACTCCCCCGAAATAGACGGGAACTATGGCTACACCTTC; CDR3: CASSYSPEIDGNYGYTF
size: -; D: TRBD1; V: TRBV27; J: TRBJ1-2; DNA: TGTGCCAGCAGTTTGTCAGGGGGCGTCCTTTACTATGGCTACACCTTC; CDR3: CASSLSGGVLYYGYTF
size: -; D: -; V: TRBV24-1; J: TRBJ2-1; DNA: TGTGCCACCAGTGATTTAGTTGAGCAGTTCTTC; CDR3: CATSDLVEQFF
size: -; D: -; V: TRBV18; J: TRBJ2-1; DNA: TGTGCCAGCTCACCAGGACGACGCGTAACCATCAGTGACAATGAGCAGTTCTTC; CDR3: CASSPGRRVTISDNEQFF
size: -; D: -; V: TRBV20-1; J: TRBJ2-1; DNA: TGCAGTATTGGCATAGAGCTAAGCTCCTACAATGAGCAGTTCTTC; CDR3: CSIGIELSSYNEQFF
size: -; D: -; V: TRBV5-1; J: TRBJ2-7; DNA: TGCGCCAGCAGAACTAGTCCGCTATACGAGCAGTACTTC; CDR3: CASRTSPLYEQYF